The 29 T cell receptor beta chains in this list originate from one sample, sequenced in a study of tumor-infiltrating lymphocytes in localized non-small cell lung cancer (dated by TCRdb to 2020 to 2022). Preparation of the library involved the immunoSEQ multiplex PCR assay. TCRdb mirrors the immuneACCESS table, restricted to in-frame sequences. Some clones are absent from its copies; in checked studies, under half trace to an unresolved V gene, and the reason for the others is unknown. This sample gives some 30,000 clones in total; approximately 85% of them show up just once. The ten biggest clones cover approximately 2% of the sample. The sequencing input was lung tumor tissue. These receptors were obtained from a human donor with non-small cell lung cancer.

V gene TRBV6-4 combines with J gene TRBJ2-2; D is unresolved. The CDR3 extends over 14 amino acids. Trimming removed 8 bases from V and 5 bases from J, with 15 bases in between. CDR1 MRHNA and CDR2 SNTAGT come from the germline V gene. For the CDR3, the DNA is TGTGCCAGCGCAGTCCAGTACAATACCGGGGAGCTGTTTTTT. Translated: CASAVQYNTGELFF.

This chain connects TRBV15 to TRBJ2-4; 7 bases match TRBD1. Germline V lookup: CDR1 LNHNV, CDR2 YYDKDF (reference sequence). The CDR3 is 16 amino acids. The V gene end was trimmed by 3 bases and the J gene end by 1 base; junction bases not matched to a gene: 6. The CDR3 reads CATSRTGNRAKNIQYF. CDR3 in DNA: TGTGCCACCAGCAGGACAGGGAATAGGGCCAAAAACATTCAGTACTTC. The full variable domain, in which reference TRBV15 and TRBJ2-4 provide the parts outside the CDR3, is DAMVIQNPRYQVTQFGKPVTLSCSQTLNHNVMYWYQQKSSQAPKLLFHYYDKDFNNEADTPDNFQSRRPNTSFCFLDIRSPGLGDTAMYLCATSRTGNRAKNIQYFGAGTRLSVL.

The chain links TRBV4-3 to TRBJ2-2; D remains ambiguous. The CDR3 length is 15 residues. The V gene's germline CDR1 is LGHNA and CDR2 YSLEER. V was clipped by 1 base and J by 1 base, with 7 bases between them. The CDR3 DNA follows: TGCGCCAGCAGCCAAGCTTTGAAGAACACCGGGGAGCTGTTTTTT. This sequence encodes CASSQALKNTGELFF.

The chain joins TRBV5-4 to TRBJ2-2, with D possibly matching TRBD1 (7 bases). The V and J ends lost 1 base and 5 bases respectively, with 12 bases between them. Looked up from germline, CDR1 is SGHNT and CDR2 is YYREEE (reference sequence). This CDR3 comprises 15 residues. CDR3 loop: CASSLKGAGTGELFF. The CDR3 DNA follows: TGTGCCAGCAGCTTGAAGGGGGCGGGGACCGGGGAGCTGTTTTTT. Full variable domain (remainder filled in from reference TRBV5-4 and TRBJ2-2): ETGVTQSPTHLIKTRGQQVTLRCSSQSGHNTVSWYQQALGQGPQFIFQYYREEENGRGNFPPRFSGLQFPNYSSELNVNALELDDSALYLCASSLKGAGTGELFFGEGSRLTVL.

In its sample, this clone was seen a few times. The chain uses TRBV6-6 and TRBJ1-3; maybe TRBD1 (6 bases). The CDR3 runs to 13 residues. Germline V gives CDR1 MNHNY, CDR2 SVGAGI (reference sequence). V was clipped by 5 bases and J by 2 bases, with 7 bases between them. CDR3 residues: CASSRDTGNTIYF. In nucleotides, the CDR3 is TGTGCCAGCAGTCGGGACACTGGAAACACCATATATTTT.

The CDR3 nucleotides read TGCGCCAGCAGTCACTCAGCCAGGGTCGGCTCCCTTAATGAAAAACTGTTTTTT. Protein: CASSHSARVGSLNEKLFF. V is TRBV23-1 and J is TRBJ1-4, with D tentatively TRBD1 (5 bases). Being an ORF, TRBV23-1 has a function that is uncertain. This CDR3 has 18 amino acids. V lost 3 bases and J 4 bases, leaving 21 bases between the germline ends.

Here the CDR3 DNA reads TGTGCCAGCAGTGTTACCGGGACAGGAGGGGATACGCAGTATTTT. This translates into CASSVTGTGGDTQYF. V usage is TRBV2 and J usage is TRBJ2-3; 8 bases are a match to TRBD1. The germline V gene encodes CDR1 SNHLY and CDR2 FYNNEI. This CDR3 spans 15 amino acids. V lost 4 bases, J lost 6 bases, and 9 bases stayed unmatched.

This clone has just one count. The V gene is TRBV2, the J gene TRBJ2-5; 8 bases fit TRBD2. Germline loops: CDR1 SNHLY, CDR2 FYNNEI. The CDR3 extends over 13 amino acids. J lost 4 bases, V lost 5 bases, and 3 bases had no gene match. CDR3: CASSTGGGETQYF. The CDR3 nucleotides are TGTGCCAGCAGTACCGGGGGGGGAGAGACCCAGTACTTC. Variable domain in full (rest from reference TRBV2 and TRBJ2-5): EPEVTQTPSHQVTQMGQEVILRCVPISNHLYFYWYRQILGQKVEFLVSFYNNEISEKSEIFDDQFSVERPDGSNFTLKIRSTKLEDSAMYFCASSTGGGETQYFGPGTRLLVL.

The genes are TRBV30 and TRBJ2-6; no definite D call. Germline CDR1 and CDR2: GTSNPN and SVGIG (reference sequence). The CDR3 runs to 11 residues. Trimming stripped 4 bases from V and 4 bases from J, with 2 bases between. The chain's CDR3 is CAWKGANVLTF. CDR3 nucleotide sequence: TGTGCCTGGAAGGGGGCCAACGTCCTGACTTTC.

J is TRBJ1-6 and V is TRBV27; 7 bases are shared with TRBD1. The germline gives CDR1 MNHEY, CDR2 SMNVEV (reference sequence). The CDR3 loop spans 14 amino acids. V shed 6 bases and J 7 bases; nucleotides not matched to a gene: 6. The CDR3 spells CASRVGTENSPLHF. Written as DNA, the CDR3 is TGTGCCAGCAGGGTCGGGACAGAAAATTCACCCCTCCACTTT.

V is TRBV5-1 and J is TRBJ2-5; D is perhaps TRBD2 (7 bases). The V and J ends lost 0 bases and 4 bases respectively, with 13 bases between them. The CDR3 consists of 15 residues. The V gene's germline CDR1 is SGHRS and CDR2 YFSETQ. CDR3 loop: CASSLEAGARETQYF. In DNA, the CDR3 is TGCGCCAGCAGCTTGGAGGCGGGGGCTAGAGAGACCCAGTACTTC. Filled out from reference TRBV5-1 and TRBJ2-5, the complete variable domain reads KAGVTQTPRYLIKTRGQQVTLSCSPISGHRSVSWYQQTPGQGLQFLFEYFSETQRNKGNFPGRFSGRQFSNSRSEMNVSTLELGDSALYLCASSLEAGARETQYFGPGTRLLVL.

The gene calls are TRBV30 and TRBJ1-2, with D maybe TRBD1 (5 bases). V lost 4 bases, J lost 0 bases, and 15 bases lay in between. This CDR3 has 15 amino acids. Germline V CDR1 and CDR2: GTSNPN, SVGIG (reference sequence). The CDR3 nucleotides are TGTGCCTGGACTGGGGGTTGGACGGCTAACTATGGCTACACCTTC. Its protein product is CAWTGGWTANYGYTF.

This sequence joins TRBV7-2 and TRBJ2-7; tentative D call: TRBD1 (5 bases). The germline V gene has CDR1 SGHTA and CDR2 FQGNSA. The length of the CDR3 is 15 residues. The V end lost 1 base, the J end lost 2 bases, and 12 bases lay between the germline ends. Here the CDR3 reads CASSLESRTPYEQYF. CDR3 bases: TGTGCCAGCAGCTTAGAAAGTCGGACACCCTACGAGCAGTACTTC.

This clone qualifies as medium-sized. CDR3 in DNA: TGTGCCTCTGAGAGGGGACAGGGGGAGACCCAGTACTTC. This translates into CASERGQGETQYF. The rearrangement joins TRBV6-1 to TRBJ2-5; 10 nucleotides align to TRBD1. CDR1 and CDR2 (germline): MNHNS, SASEGT. Unmatched junction bases numbered 8, after V lost 11 bases and J lost 5 bases. There are 13 residues in the CDR3.

This clone was detected only once. The chain combines TRBV10-3 with TRBJ2-7; 8 positions match TRBD1. Per germline, CDR1 ENHRY and CDR2 SYGVKD. CDR3 length equals 14 residues. The J segment lost 3 bases and the V segment lost 0 bases, leaving 1 base of the junction unmatched. Written as DNA, the CDR3 is TGTGCCATCAGTGAGTCGACAGGGGTCTACGAGCAGTACTTC. It translates to CAISESTGVYEQYF.

The chain links TRBV7-9 to TRBJ2-7; D unclear. The CDR3 has 11 amino acids. The germline V gene has CDR1 SEHNR and CDR2 FQNEAQ (reference sequence). V gave up 4 bases and J gave up 4 bases, with 5 bases separating them. CDR3 region: CASSSEYEQYF. The CDR3 nucleotides read TGTGCCAGCAGCTCCGAATACGAGCAGTACTTC.

The J gene is TRBJ1-5, the V gene TRBV7-2; D call uncertain. Germline V gives CDR1 SGHTA, CDR2 FQGNSA. The CDR3 sequence is 13 residues long. Trimming removed 3 bases at V and 1 base at J, with 4 bases between. The CDR3 DNA follows: TGTGCCAGCAGCTTTTGGAGCAATCAGCCCCAGCATTTT. It codes for CASSFWSNQPQHF.

The chain has TRBV30 and TRBJ1-6, with no clear D. The CDR3 is made up of 13 amino acids. The V gene lost 0 bases and the J gene lost 7 bases, with 7 bases spanning the gap. CDR1 and CDR2 from the germline V gene are GTSNPN and SVGIG (reference sequence). The CDR3: CAWSVPINSPLHF. As DNA, the CDR3 is TGTGCCTGGAGTGTCCCTATAAATTCACCCCTCCACTTT.

The V call is TRBV5-4, the J call TRBJ2-6; D remains unclear. CDR1 is SGHNT, CDR2 YYREEE, per germline (reference sequence). The CDR3 runs 17 residues. V shed 0 bases and J shed 4 bases, with 14 bases lying between them. CDR3 in amino acids: CASSLETSALGANVLTF. In nucleotides, the CDR3 is TGTGCCAGCAGCTTGGAAACGAGCGCTCTGGGGGCCAACGTCCTGACTTTC. The full variable domain, its missing parts supplied by reference TRBV5-4 and TRBJ2-6, is ETGVTQSPTHLIKTRGQQVTLRCSSQSGHNTVSWYQQALGQGPQFIFQYYREEENGRGNFPPRFSGLQFPNYSSELNVNALELDDSALYLCASSLETSALGANVLTFGAGSRLTVL.

The genes are TRBV7-9 and TRBJ2-7; D is uncertain. This CDR3 has 16 amino acids. The V and J ends lost 2 bases and 2 bases respectively, with 16 bases between them. In germline, CDR1 is SEHNR, CDR2 FQNEAQ (reference sequence). For the CDR3, the DNA is TGTGCCAGCAGCTTATATACTGTAGCCATTCCCTACGAGCAGTACTTC. It specifies CASSLYTVAIPYEQYF.

This clone turned up a few times. The gene calls are TRBV4-2 and TRBJ1-2; D might be TRBD1 (6 bases). CDR1 and CDR2 from the germline V gene are LGHNA and YNFKEQ. V was cut by 1 base and J by 4 bases, with 10 bases left in between. The CDR3 covers 14 residues. The CDR3 coding sequence is TGTGCCAGCAGCCAAGCAGGGGTAGGCTATGGCTACACCTTC. This sequence encodes CASSQAGVGYGYTF.

The chain joins TRBV7-2 to TRBJ2-1; TRBD1 aligns across 9 bases. The J segment lost 3 bases and the V segment lost 5 bases, leaving 5 bases of the junction unmatched. Per germline, CDR1 SGHTA and CDR2 FQGNSA. The CDR3 length is 15 residues. CDR3 sequence reads: CASSVGQGGYNEQFF. CDR3 in DNA: TGTGCCAGCAGCGTGGGACAGGGTGGCTACAATGAGCAGTTCTTC.

The gene calls are TRBV11-2 and TRBJ2-5, with 7 bases that match TRBD1. CDR1 and CDR2 from the germline V gene are SGHAT and FQNNGV. The ends lost 5 bases at V and 5 bases at J; junction bases unmatched: 11. The CDR3 totals 15 residues. CDR3 coding DNA: TGTGCCAGCAGCCGCGGACAGGCCTTTGGGGAGACCCAGTACTTC. Translated: CASSRGQAFGETQYF.

The chain employs TRBV9 and TRBJ2-3; TRBD2 agrees at 10 bases. This CDR3 is 16 amino acids long. CDR1 is SGDLS and CDR2 is YYNGEE in the germline V gene. V trimming: 2 bases; J trimming: 4 bases; junction bases outside the gene matches: 7. This CDR3 is CASSVASGGIADTQYF. The CDR3 DNA reads as TGTGCCAGCAGCGTTGCTAGCGGGGGTATTGCAGATACGCAGTATTTT.

V is TRBV2 and J is TRBJ2-2; a possible D gene is TRBD1 (6 bases). The CDR3 extends over 14 amino acids. CDR1 and CDR2 (germline): SNHLY, FYNNEI. V gave up 10 bases and J gave up 4 bases, with 16 bases separating them. The CDR3 is CATNGRGITGELFF. CDR3 coding DNA: TGTGCCACGAACGGCAGGGGAATCACCGGGGAGCTGTTTTTT.

This rearrangement joins TRBV11-3 to TRBJ2-7, with TRBD1 identical over 7 bases. The CDR3 runs 13 residues. Germline V lookup: CDR1 SGHNT, CDR2 YENEEA. J gave up 4 bases and V 5 bases, and 5 bases lay outside the gene matches. Written as DNA, the CDR3 is TGTGCCAGCAGCCTGACACAGGGGTACGAGCAGTACTTC. This translates into CASSLTQGYEQYF.

The chain links TRBV30 to TRBJ2-3; D may be TRBD2 (6 bases). The CDR3 is 12 residues long. Per germline, CDR1 GTSNPN and CDR2 SVGIG (reference sequence). V was shortened by 8 bases and J by 1 base, with 10 bases between the two germline ends. This CDR3 is CASSGGTDTQYF. The DNA for the CDR3 is TGTGCCAGTAGCGGAGGCACAGATACGCAGTATTTT.

The chain links TRBV7-6 to TRBJ2-5; D gene ambiguous. Germline V lookup: CDR1 SGHVS, CDR2 FNYEAQ. The CDR3 has 17 amino acids. Trimming stripped 1 base from V and 0 bases from J, with 15 bases between. The CDR3 reads CASSLGMDGRYQETQYF. CDR3 DNA: TGTGCCAGCAGCTTAGGAATGGATGGGCGGTACCAAGAGACCCAGTACTTC.

The CDR3 protein is CSVGWTGGYEQYF. The DNA of the CDR3 is TGCAGCGTTGGGTGGACAGGGGGGTACGAGCAGTACTTC. This chain connects TRBV29-1 to TRBJ2-7, with 10 positions matching TRBD1. V shed 4 bases, J shed 4 bases, and the junction held 4 bases outside the gene matches. Looked up from germline, CDR1 is SQVTM and CDR2 is ANQGSEA. The CDR3 consists of 13 residues.